Below, 2 T cell receptor beta chains from the same sample are listed, as sequenced in a study of neurological immune-mediated disorders. One entry per CDR3 protein results from TCRdb running MiXCR on the 5' RACE reads. Among over 55,000 distinct CDR3 sequences listed, over 2% were seen once. Sequencing input: PBMCs. Source of these receptors: a man between 50 and 59 years old with multiple sclerosis.

This clonotype was recorded at least ten times. The rearrangement links TRBV6-6 to TRBJ2-3; 8 bases are shared with TRBD2. Germline-derived CDR1 and CDR2 are MNHNY and SVGAGI (reference sequence). V trimming: 2 bases; J trimming: 6 bases; junction bases outside the gene matches: 7. The CDR3 has 15 residues. DNA of the CDR3: TGTGCCAGCAGTTACGGAGCGGGGGCAGGGGATACGCAGTATTTT. It translates to CASSYGAGAGDTQYF.

This clonotype was picked up many times. This chain links TRBV6-5 with TRBJ2-5; no firm D call. Germline V gene data show CDR1 as MNHEY and CDR2 as SVGAGI. The CDR3 runs 14 residues. V dropped 0 bases and J dropped 4 bases, with 9 bases sitting between them. The CDR3 nucleotides read TGTGCCAGCAGTTACTCCTTAGCAAGAGAGACCCAGTACTTC. Translating it yields CASSYSLARETQYF.